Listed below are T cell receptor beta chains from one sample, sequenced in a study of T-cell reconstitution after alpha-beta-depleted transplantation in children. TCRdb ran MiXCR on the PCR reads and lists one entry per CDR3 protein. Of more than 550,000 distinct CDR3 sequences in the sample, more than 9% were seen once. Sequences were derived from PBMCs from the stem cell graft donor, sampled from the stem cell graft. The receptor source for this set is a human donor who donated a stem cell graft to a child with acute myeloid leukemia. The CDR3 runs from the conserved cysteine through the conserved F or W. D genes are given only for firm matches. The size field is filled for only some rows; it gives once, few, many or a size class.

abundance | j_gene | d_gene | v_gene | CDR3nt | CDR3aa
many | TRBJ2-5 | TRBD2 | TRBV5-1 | TGCGCCAGCAGCTTGTCCCTAGCGGGAGTCCTGATACAAGAGACCCAGTACTTC | CASSLSLAGVLIQETQYF
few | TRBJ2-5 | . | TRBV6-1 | TGTGCCAGCAGACTAATAGGGACACAAGAGACCCAGTACTTC | CASRLIGTQETQYF
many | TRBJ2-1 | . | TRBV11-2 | TGTGCCAGCAGCCGTGGGTCGGACAACACCTACAATGAGCAGTTCTTC | CASSRGSDNTYNEQFF
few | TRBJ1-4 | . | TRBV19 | TGTGCCAGTAGTCAAAGAAGGGAAAAAGGTGAAAAACTGTTTTTT | CASSQRREKGEKLFF
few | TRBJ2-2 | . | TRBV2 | TGTGCCAGCAGGCTCCACGGGGAGCTGTTTTTT | CASRLHGELFF
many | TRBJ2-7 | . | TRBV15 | TGTGCCACCAGCAGGGACAACCCCTACGAGCAGTACTTC | CATSRDNPYEQYF
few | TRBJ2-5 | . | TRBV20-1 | TGCAGTGCTCACACCGGGAGCCGGGAGACCCAGTACTTC | CSAHTGSRETQYF
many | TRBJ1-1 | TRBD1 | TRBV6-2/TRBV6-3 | TGTGCCAGCAGTTACGTTTCAGGACAGGGGACGATGAACACTGAAGCTTTCTTT | CASSYVSGQGTMNTEAFF
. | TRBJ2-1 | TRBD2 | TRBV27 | TGTGCCAGCAGTTTAACGGGAGGGCGGTACAATGAGCAGTTCTTC | CASSLTGGRYNEQFF
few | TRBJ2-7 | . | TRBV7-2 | TGTGCCAGCAGCTTACTTTCTAGCACAAGCTCCTACGAGCAGTACTTC | CASSLLSSTSSYEQYF
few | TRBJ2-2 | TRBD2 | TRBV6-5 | TGTGCCAGCAGTTACTTAACTAGCGCCGACACCGGGGAGCTGTTTTTT | CASSYLTSADTGELFF
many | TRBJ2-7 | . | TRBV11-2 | TGTGCCAGCAGCTTAGTTTTTAGTATGGCGAGCTCCTACGAGCAGTACTTC | CASSLVFSMASSYEQYF
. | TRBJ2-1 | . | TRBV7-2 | TGTGCCAGCAGCTTAGAGGGGCAACGGAATGAGCAGTTCTTC | CASSLEGQRNEQFF
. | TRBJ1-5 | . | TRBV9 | TGTGCCAGCAGCGTAGATGGGCAGAGCAATCAGCCCCAGCATTTT | CASSVDGQSNQPQHF
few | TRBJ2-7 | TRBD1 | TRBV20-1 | TGCAGTGCTGTACAGGGGCATAGGGGAGAGGAGCAGTACTTC | CSAVQGHRGEEQYF
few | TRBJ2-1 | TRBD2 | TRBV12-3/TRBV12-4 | TGTGCCAGCAGACGCTCTAGCGGGAGTAGCGATGAGCAGTTCTTC | CASRRSSGSSDEQFF
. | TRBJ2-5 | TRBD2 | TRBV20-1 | TGCAGTGCTAGAGATCCGTTTGGGACTAGCGGGCAAACGACCCAGTACTTC | CSARDPFGTSGQTTQYF
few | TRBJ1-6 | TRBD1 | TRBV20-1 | TGCAGTGCACCAGCGGGACAGGGTTCCTATAATTCACCCCTCCACTTT | CSAPAGQGSYNSPLHF
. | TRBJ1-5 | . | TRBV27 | TGTGCCAGCAGTTCCAGGGGAAGCTCTCAGCCCCAGCATTTT | CASSSRGSSQPQHF
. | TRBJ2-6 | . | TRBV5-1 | TGCTCCAGCAGCTCGGAGGGGCCAAGCTCTGGGGCCAACGTCCTGACTTTC | CSSSSEGPSSGANVLTF
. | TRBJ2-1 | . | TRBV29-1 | TGCAGCGTACAGGATTGGGTCAATGAGCAGTTCTTC | CSVQDWVNEQFF
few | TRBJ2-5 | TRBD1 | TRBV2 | TGTGCCAGCAGTGGTGACAGGGGCGAGACCCAGTACTTC | CASSGDRGETQYF
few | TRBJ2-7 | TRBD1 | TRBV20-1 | TGCAGTGCTACGCCGGGACAGGGAGCCCACGAGCAGTACTTC | CSATPGQGAHEQYF
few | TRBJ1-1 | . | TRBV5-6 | TGTGCCAGCAGCCGGGGGATGGCAGGAAACACTGAAGCTTTCTTT | CASSRGMAGNTEAFF
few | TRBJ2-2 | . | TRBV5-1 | TGCGCCAGCAGCCGTTTATTCGGGGGCATTACCACCGGGGAGCTGTTTTTT | CASSRLFGGITTGELFF
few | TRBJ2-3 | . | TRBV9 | TGTGCCAGCAGCACGGGAGTAACGGCACAAGATACGCAGTATTTT | CASSTGVTAQDTQYF
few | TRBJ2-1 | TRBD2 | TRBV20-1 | TGCAGTGCGGGGGGGACTGTCGGGTGGGGTAATGAGCAGTTCTTC | CSAGGTVGWGNEQFF
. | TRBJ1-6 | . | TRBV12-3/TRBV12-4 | TGTGCCAGCAGCAGGGGAGGTAATTCACCCCTCCACTTT | CASSRGGNSPLHF
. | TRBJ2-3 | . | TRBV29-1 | TGCAGCGTTCTTAAGACAGGCACAGATACGCAGTATTTT | CSVLKTGTDTQYF
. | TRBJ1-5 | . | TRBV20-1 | TGCAGTGCTAGTCCTCTGGGTTCAAGCAATCAGCCCCAGCATTTT | CSASPLGSSNQPQHF
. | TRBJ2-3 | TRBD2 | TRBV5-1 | TGCGCCAGCAGCCCCCTAGCGGGAGGCCCTGGGTCCAGCACAGATACGCAGTATTTT | CASSPLAGGPGSSTDTQYF
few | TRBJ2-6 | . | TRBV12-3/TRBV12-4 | TGTGCCAGCGGGTCTGGGGCCAACGTCCTGACTTTC | CASGSGANVLTF
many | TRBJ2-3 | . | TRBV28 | TGTGCCAGCAGTCAAATCACAGATACGCAGTATTTT | CASSQITDTQYF
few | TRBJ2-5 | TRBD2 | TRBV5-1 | TGCGCCAGCAGCTCGGGACTAACCCAGTACTTC | CASSSGLTQYF
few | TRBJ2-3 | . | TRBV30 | TGTGCCTGGAACCGGGAGACGCCAGATACGCAGTATTTT | CAWNRETPDTQYF
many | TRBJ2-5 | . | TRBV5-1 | TGCGCCAGCAGCCACCCGGCCAGCGAGACCCAGTACTTC | CASSHPASETQYF
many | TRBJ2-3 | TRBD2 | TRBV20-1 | TGCAGTGCTAGAAGTAGCGGAGCGGGGAATACGCAGTATTTT | CSARSSGAGNTQYF
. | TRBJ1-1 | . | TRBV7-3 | TGTGCCAGCAGCTCACAGGCTTTGGGCACTGAAGCTTTCTTT | CASSSQALGTEAFF
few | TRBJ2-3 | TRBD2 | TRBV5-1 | TGCGCCAGCAGCTGGACCTTACTAGCGGGAGCGGATACGCAGTATTTT | CASSWTLLAGADTQYF
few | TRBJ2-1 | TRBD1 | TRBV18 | TGTGCCAGCTCACCACCAACTAGGGGGCACACTTTCTTC | CASSPPTRGHTFF
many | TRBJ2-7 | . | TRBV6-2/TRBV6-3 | TGTGCCAGCAGTTACCTGCCGGGACTTAACTACGAGCAGTACTTC | CASSYLPGLNYEQYF
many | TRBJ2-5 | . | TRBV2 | TGTGCCAGCGGATGGGAAGGGGCTCAGGACTGGGAGACCCAGTACTTC | CASGWEGAQDWETQYF
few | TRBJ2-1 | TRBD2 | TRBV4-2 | TGTGCCAGCAGCCCTCGGGTCGGGACTAATGAGTACAATGAGCAGTTCTTC | CASSPRVGTNEYNEQFF
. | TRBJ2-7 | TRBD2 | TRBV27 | TGTGCCAGCAGTTTATCATGGGGGGGAGTCTCCTACGAGCAGTACTTC | CASSLSWGGVSYEQYF
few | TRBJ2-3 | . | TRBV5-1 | TGCGCCAGCAGCTTGGGGGGACTTTCTCTAAGCACAGATACGCAGTATTTT | CASSLGGLSLSTDTQYF
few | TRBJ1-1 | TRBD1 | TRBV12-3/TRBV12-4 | TGTGCCAGCAGCAGGACAGGGACTGAAGCTTTCTTT | CASSRTGTEAFF
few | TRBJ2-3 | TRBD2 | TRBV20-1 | TGCAGTGCAACCATCCAGCGGGAGAGGGGCACAGATACGCAGTATTTT | CSATIQRERGTDTQYF
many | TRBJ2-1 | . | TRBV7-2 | TGTGCCAGCAGCCTACTAGCCCAGGAGCAGTTCTTC | CASSLLAQEQFF
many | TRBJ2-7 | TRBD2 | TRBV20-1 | TGCAGTGCTAGAGATATCCTAGCGGATATCTCCTACGAGCAGTACTTC | CSARDILADISYEQYF